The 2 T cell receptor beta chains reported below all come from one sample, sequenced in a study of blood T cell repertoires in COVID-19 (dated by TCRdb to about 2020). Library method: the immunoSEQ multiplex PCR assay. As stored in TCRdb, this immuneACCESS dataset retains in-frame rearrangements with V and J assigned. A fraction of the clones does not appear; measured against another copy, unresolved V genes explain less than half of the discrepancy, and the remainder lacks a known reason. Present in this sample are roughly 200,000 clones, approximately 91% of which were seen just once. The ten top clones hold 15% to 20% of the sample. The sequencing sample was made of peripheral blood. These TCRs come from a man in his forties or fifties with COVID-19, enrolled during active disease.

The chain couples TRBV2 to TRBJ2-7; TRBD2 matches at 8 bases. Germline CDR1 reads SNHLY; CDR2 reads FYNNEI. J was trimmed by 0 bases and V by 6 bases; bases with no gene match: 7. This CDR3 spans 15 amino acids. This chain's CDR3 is CASSPTSGSSYEQYF. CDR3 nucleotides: TGTGCCAGCAGCCCTACTAGCGGTAGCTCCTACGAGCAGTACTTC.

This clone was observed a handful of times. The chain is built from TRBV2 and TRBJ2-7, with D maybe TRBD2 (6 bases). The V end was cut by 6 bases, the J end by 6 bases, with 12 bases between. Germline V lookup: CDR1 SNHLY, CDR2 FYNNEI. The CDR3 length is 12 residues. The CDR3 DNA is TGTGCCAGCAGCGGGACTTGGGGCGAGCAGTACTTC. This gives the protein CASSGTWGEQYF.